This entry features one T cell receptor beta chain sequence. This clonotype has a single count. It has no known antigen specificity. Mismatch with germline at one junction end may stem from a read error. Donors were around 37 systemically healthy Caucasian individuals from Russia aged roughly 6 to 95 years. Each donor gave 9.5 to 10 milliliters of peripheral blood, drawn into EDTA-treated Vacutainer tubes. PBMCs were isolated by Ficoll-Paque density-gradient centrifugation, with at least 7 million obtained per sample. Total RNA, at least 5 micrograms per sample, was extracted from PBMCs with Trizol reagent. The percentages of naive CD45RAhigh/CD27high T cells were determined by flow cytometry on a PBMC aliquot from every donor. The data belong to a study of blood T cells in healthy people across ages (dated by TCRdb to about 2015). Looking at the study overall: In model experiments, roughly one uniquely barcoded TCR beta cDNA molecule per two T cells was captured by template switching. To avoid experimental bias, donors of different ages were randomly spread across the sequencing lanes. Age-related changes in TCR beta repertoire diversity were measured in the study by deep sequencing normalized with unique cDNA molecular identifiers. Four age groups were formed from the donors: young (average about 16 years), middle-aged (just under 40), aged (more than 55) and long-lived (82). Two additional independent replicas of 1 million unique cDNA reads from the same blood draw were analyzed for two donors (one aged 18 to 29 and one aged 80 or older).

On the study overall, not on this receptor specifically: Observed TCR beta diversity per million T cells fell roughly linearly with age, and a significant reduction was already apparent by age roughly 40. Bulk unsorted PBMC profiling prevented conclusive comparison of naive and antigen-experienced compartments. Total diversity estimates from one million sequenced T cells were considered lower bounds and underestimates. There was a strong correlation between observed TCR beta diversity and the percentage of naive T cells measured by flow cytometry. Compared with the aged group, the long-lived group had more naive CD4+ T cells, fewer expanded clones and increased TCR diversity, a pattern suggesting age selection. Donor CMV infection status was unknown, potentially confounding age-related changes in expanded clonotypes.

The CDR3 sequence holds 13 residues, the cysteine and phenylalanine included. The entry retains the CDR3 DNA only, 39 bases that are in frame from base 1. From a lookup of the germline V gene, CDR1 and CDR2 are LGHNA and YSLEER. The library was generated by 5' RACE. The instrument given in TCRdb is Illumina HiSeq 2500. A second 7 to 11 cycle PCR used a sample-barcoded 5' primer and a J-beta primer mix. Each TCR beta cDNA molecule received a unique molecular identifier from a template-switch 5' adaptor carrying 12 random nucleotides. Each sample yielded at least 3 million CDR3-containing paired-end reads. All of the RNA was converted into first-strand cDNA using the Mint cDNA synthesis kit, with a TRBC-specific oligonucleotide serving as the primer. Following uracil-DNA glycosylase treatment, a first 18-cycle PCR with universal primers M1SS and BC2_uni_R was performed on all cDNA. The paper's data handling went like this. For normalization, 1 million high-quality reads were randomly selected from each sample, with every read carrying a distinct molecular identifier. Instead of being binned into consensus sequences, reads with shared molecular identifiers were discarded. MiTCR, set to a Q25 quality threshold and the strictest error-elimination algorithm, was used for CDR3 identification, clonotype clustering and error correction. Lower-bound total TCR beta diversity was estimated with a nonparametric unseen species model using Euler transformation. TCRdb took the public reads, trimmed them with fastp at Q25, ran MiXCR for clone calling and kept in-frame beta chains. Here each entry gathers all rows of one CDR3 protein and keeps the most common genes and DNA. The V and J calls shown here were made by TCRdb, not taken from the authors' results. The sample data list some 800,000 distinct CDR3 sequences, and approximately 48% of these were observed just once. Jointly, the top ten make up approximately 19% of the sample.

The V and J genes are TRBV4-3 and TRBJ2-7; the D gene is unclear. The sequencing sample was made of blood. The source of this sequence is a man aged 55 to 70 in good health. The sequence in DNA is TGCGCCGGCAGCCCAAAAAACGGCGACGAGCAGTACTTC. Its protein reads: CAGSPKNGDEQYF.